Below are 31 T cell receptor beta chains sequenced from a single sample in a study of shared clonotypes between healthy human individuals. Libraries were prepared by immunoSEQ multiplex PCR; TCRdb keeps only in-frame clonotypes and omits some of them. The data show roughly 1,500,000 clones, approximately 98.5% seen once. The sequencing sample was made of naive CD4+ T cells sorted from blood. Stated subset: CD45RA+ positively selected. The receptors come from a man aged 30-40 years in good health.

The rearrangement uses TRBV28 and TRBJ1-5; possibly TRBD1 for D (6 bases). Germline CDR1 MDHEN, CDR2 SYDVKM. V was shortened by 6 bases and J by 11 bases, with 26 bases between the two germline ends. The CDR3 has 16 amino acids. Here the CDR3 reads CASSRGQLPSDRSQHF. The CDR3 bases are TGTGCCAGCAGCCGCGGACAGCTCCCTAGCGACCGGTCCCAGCATTTT. Filled out from reference TRBV28 and TRBJ1-5, the complete variable domain reads DVKVTQSSRYLVKRTGEKVFLECVQDMDHENMFWYRQDPGLGLRLIYFSYDVKMKEKGDIPEGYSVSREKKERFSLILESASTNQTSMYLCASSRGQLPSDRSQHFGDGTRLSIL.

CDR3 residues: CASSARDTDLRWSYEQYF. The CDR3 coding sequence is TGTGCCAGCAGTGCCCGGGACACGGACCTGCGTTGGTCCTACGAGCAGTACTTC. The chain employs TRBV6-1 and TRBJ2-7, with a possible D match to TRBD1 (6 bases). CDR1 is MNHNS, CDR2 SASEGT, per germline. V was trimmed by 4 bases and J by 1 base, leaving 23 bases between them. The CDR3 spans 18 residues.

This chain joins TRBV28 and TRBJ1-2, with TRBD1 matching over 7 bases. The J segment lost 4 bases and the V segment lost 6 bases, leaving 5 bases of the junction unmatched. CDR1 is MDHEN, CDR2 SYDVKM, per germline. This CDR3 region has 13 residues. CDR3 region: CASSRGGGYGYTF. The CDR3 coding sequence is TGTGCCAGCAGCCGAGGGGGCGGCTATGGCTACACCTTC.

The chain has TRBV29-1 and TRBJ1-2; TRBD1 agrees at 7 bases. Germline assignment: CDR1 SQVTM and CDR2 ANQGSEA. The junction had 16 bases not matched to a gene; V was cut back by 4 bases and J by 8 bases. CDR3 length: 15 residues. The CDR3 loop reads CSVVGQGQTAWGYTF. CDR3 coding DNA: TGCAGCGTTGTAGGGCAGGGACAGACGGCTTGGGGCTACACCTTC.

This sequence joins TRBV7-3 and TRBJ2-1, with TRBD2 matching 10 bases. CDR3 length: 16 residues. The V gene's germline CDR1 is SGHTA and CDR2 FQGTGA. The V segment lost 4 bases and the J segment 4 bases; nucleotides outside the gene matches: 7. The CDR3, as DNA: TGTGCCAGCAGCTCCTCCGGACTAGCGGTATACAATGAGCAGTTCTTC. Protein: CASSSSGLAVYNEQFF.

The chain recombines TRBV5-1 with TRBJ2-7; 8 positions match TRBD2. V lost 4 bases to trimming and J lost 7 bases; unmatched junction nucleotides: 13. The CDR3 is 15 amino acids. Germline assignment: CDR1 SGHRS and CDR2 YFSETQ. The DNA of the CDR3 is TGCGCCAGCAGCACCCCCGGGAGCGGGAGTGGTGAGCAGTACTTC. Amino acids: CASSTPGSGSGEQYF.

The chain couples TRBV7-9 to TRBJ2-5; unclear D gene. V was shortened by 1 base and J by 0 bases, with 9 bases between the two germline ends. Germline CDR1 is SEHNR and CDR2 is FQNEAQ (reference sequence). The CDR3 is made up of 15 amino acids. CDR3 amino acids: CASSLDLLYQETQYF. The CDR3 nucleotides are TGTGCCAGCAGCTTAGACCTACTGTACCAAGAGACCCAGTACTTC. The full variable domain, rest sourced from reference TRBV7-9 and TRBJ2-5, is DTGVSQNPRHKITKRGQNVTFRCDPISEHNRLYWYRQTLGQGPEFLTYFQNEAQLEKSRLLSDRFSAERPKGSFSTLEIQRTEQGDSAMYLCASSLDLLYQETQYFGPGTRLLVL.

The chain recombines TRBV4-3 with TRBJ2-1, with 8 positions matching TRBD2. CDR1 and CDR2 from the germline V gene are LGHNA and YSLEER. This CDR3 has 15 residues. Trimming took 5 bases from V and 5 from J; bases not matched to a gene: 8. Written as DNA, the CDR3 is TGCGCCAGCAGCAGTACTAGCGGCGTGCACAATGAGCAGTTCTTC. It specifies CASSSTSGVHNEQFF.

This clone appeared once. The V call is TRBV2, the J call TRBJ1-1; D is unclear. V lost 7 bases to trimming and J lost 5 bases, with 11 bases between them. This CDR3 is 12 amino acids long. CDR1 and CDR2 from the germline V gene are SNHLY and FYNNEI. CDR3 nucleotide sequence: TGTGCCAGCAATACAGTTGGAACTGAAGCTTTCTTT. It specifies CASNTVGTEAFF.

The CDR3 spells CATSSTVPRGGGYTF. The CDR3 DNA reads TGTGCCACCAGTTCCACAGTCCCTAGGGGGGGTGGCTACACCTTC. This sequence joins TRBV15 and TRBJ1-2; D is possibly TRBD1 (6 bases). Germline CDR1 LNHNV, CDR2 YYDKDF (reference sequence). CDR3 length: 15 amino acids. Trimming removed 6 bases from V and 7 bases from J, with 21 bases in between.

The chain has TRBV18 and TRBJ2-5; D call uncertain. The V and J ends lost 3 bases and 0 bases respectively, with 11 bases between them. CDR1 KGHSH and CDR2 LQKENI come from the germline V gene. This CDR3 comprises 15 residues. The CDR3 DNA follows: TGTGCCAGCTCACCGCGGCCCTTGTACCAAGAGACCCAGTACTTC. Protein product: CASSPRPLYQETQYF.

A note on this clone: Different DNA sequences within this sample yield the same CDR3. The chain is built from TRBV27 and TRBJ2-7, with TRBD2 identical over 11 bases. V shed 5 bases and J 4 bases; nucleotides not matched to a gene: 7. Germline V gene sequence: CDR1 MNHEY, CDR2 SMNVEV (reference sequence). The length of the CDR3 is 15 residues. The CDR3 is CASSPRLAGHYEQYF. The CDR3 DNA reads TGTGCCAGCAGTCCCCGACTAGCGGGACATTACGAGCAGTACTTC.

V is TRBV28 and J is TRBJ1-2, with D uncertain. There are 13 residues in the CDR3. The germline V gene has CDR1 MDHEN and CDR2 SYDVKM. Trimming took 4 bases from V and 5 from J, leaving 11 bases between them. The CDR3 protein is CASSSTALYGYTF. In DNA, the CDR3 is TGTGCCAGCAGTTCTACGGCCTTGTATGGCTACACCTTC.

The V call is TRBV28, the J call TRBJ1-2, with D uncertain. There are 13 residues in the CDR3. V was clipped by 5 bases and J by 4 bases, with 11 bases between them. In germline, CDR1 is MDHEN, CDR2 SYDVKM. CDR3: CASSTGMGYGYTF. The CDR3 DNA sequence: TGTGCCAGCAGTACCGGGATGGGCTATGGCTACACCTTC.

This chain joins TRBV7-6 and TRBJ2-3; 10 nucleotides align to TRBD2. Germline values: CDR1 SGHVS, CDR2 FNYEAQ. The CDR3 is made up of 16 amino acids. Trimming cost V 6 bases and J 1 base; bases outside gene matches: 7. The CDR3 here is CASSLIAGGGTDTQYF. In nucleotides, the CDR3 is TGTGCCAGCAGTTTAATAGCGGGAGGTGGCACAGATACGCAGTATTTT.

This clone was counted a single time. The V gene is TRBV5-1, the J gene TRBJ1-2; D unclear. Germline CDR1 SGHRS, CDR2 YFSETQ. The CDR3 is 16 residues long. Deletions cut 2 bases from V and 2 bases from J, with 16 bases between. In nucleotides, the CDR3 is TGCGCCAGCAGCTTCATAGCACAGCGCCCCAACTATGGCTACACCTTC. Protein sequence: CASSFIAQRPNYGYTF. The full variable domain, its missing parts supplied by reference TRBV5-1 and TRBJ1-2, is KAGVTQTPRYLIKTRGQQVTLSCSPISGHRSVSWYQQTPGQGLQFLFEYFSETQRNKGNFPGRFSGRQFSNSRSEMNVSTLELGDSALYLCASSFIAQRPNYGYTFGSGTRLTVV.

The chain has TRBV5-1 and TRBJ2-7; D possibly corresponds to TRBD2 (6 bases). The germline V and J ends were trimmed by 4 bases and 3 bases, with 14 bases remaining between them. Germline values: CDR1 SGHRS, CDR2 YFSETQ. This CDR3 has 14 residues. The CDR3 sequence: CASSPPWGVYEQYF. The CDR3 DNA reads TGCGCCAGCAGCCCCCCCTGGGGGGTCTACGAGCAGTACTTC.

The J gene is TRBJ2-3, the V gene TRBV5-6; 12 bases fit TRBD2. Losses at the gene ends were 0 bases for V and 6 bases for J; bases not matched to a gene: 2. In germline, CDR1 is SGHDT, CDR2 YYEEEE. There are 15 residues in the CDR3. This CDR3 is CASSLVLAGGDTQYF. The CDR3 DNA follows: TGTGCCAGCAGCTTGGTCCTAGCGGGAGGGGATACGCAGTATTTT.

The rearrangement joins TRBV30 to TRBJ2-1, with D unresolved. Trimming took off 2 bases at V and 3 bases at J, with 11 bases between the two ends. Germline CDR1 GTSNPN, CDR2 SVGIG (reference sequence). This CDR3 region has 14 residues. The CDR3 is CAWSYETIYNEQFF. The CDR3 DNA is TGTGCCTGGAGTTATGAGACCATCTACAATGAGCAGTTCTTC.

The count of this clone is one. The chain is built from TRBV5-6 and TRBJ2-1; 11 positions agree with TRBD2. V dropped 5 bases and J dropped 5; count of bases not matched to a gene: 9. The CDR3 runs 16 residues. Germline V gene data show CDR1 as SGHDT and CDR2 as YYEEEE. This CDR3 reads CASRHGSGRANNEQFF. CDR3 nucleotide sequence: TGTGCCAGCAGACACGGTAGCGGGAGGGCCAACAATGAGCAGTTCTTC.

The chain has TRBV5-1 and TRBJ2-7; TRBD1 matches 10 bases. CDR1 is SGHRS, CDR2 YFSETQ, per germline. The CDR3 covers 16 residues. Trimming took 3 bases from V and 3 from J; bases not matched to a gene: 9. The CDR3 protein is CASSYASGTGVYEQYF. The DNA of the CDR3 is TGCGCCAGCAGCTACGCTTCCGGGACAGGGGTCTACGAGCAGTACTTC.

The chain employs TRBV9 and TRBJ2-1, with 15 bases aligning to TRBD2. Germline-derived CDR1 and CDR2 are SGDLS and YYNGEE. This CDR3 is 18 amino acids long. The V and J ends lost 4 bases and 9 bases, in that order; junction bases with no gene match: 14. The CDR3 protein is CASSTTLGLAGGGGEQFF. Here the CDR3 DNA reads TGTGCCAGCAGCACCACCTTGGGACTAGCGGGGGGCGGTGGTGAGCAGTTCTTC.

This sequence joins TRBV21-1 and TRBJ2-5; the table's D call, TRBD1, has no DNA check behind it. TRBV21-1 is assigned pseudogene status. This CDR3 contains 15 residues. The CDR3 spells CASIEVGPRGETQYF. The CDR3 DNA is TGTGCCAGCATCGAAGTAGGACCTAGGGGGGAGACCCAGTACTTC.

The chain is built from TRBV19 and TRBJ2-1; 7 bases align to TRBD1. Germline values: CDR1 LNHDA, CDR2 SQIVND (reference sequence). CDR3 length equals 13 residues. Losses at the gene ends were 7 bases for V and 10 bases for J; bases not matched to a gene: 10. CDR3 sequence (DNA): TGTGCCAGTACCACGACAGGGCCGGGGGAGCAGTTCTTC. It specifies CASTTTGPGEQFF.

This chain uses TRBV5-1 with TRBJ2-2, with D possibly matching TRBD2 (6 bases). Germline assignment: CDR1 SGHRS and CDR2 YFSETQ. The V end lost 2 bases, the J end lost 6 bases, and 20 bases lay between the germline ends. This CDR3 spans 17 amino acids. The DNA for the CDR3 is TGCGCCAGCAGCTTCCCGGTCTCCGGGAGTGTTCCCGGGGAGCTGTTTTTT. This gives the protein CASSFPVSGSVPGELFF.

Points on this clone: At the DNA level, this CDR3 is encoded by other sequences in the same sample as well. The chain recombines TRBV19 with TRBJ1-5; D uncertain. V shed 3 bases and J shed 1 base, with 10 bases lying between them. This CDR3 is built from 15 residues. The germline V gene encodes CDR1 LNHDA and CDR2 SQIVND (reference sequence). This chain's CDR3 is CASSIEGLSNQPQHF. DNA of the CDR3: TGTGCCAGTAGTATTGAAGGGTTGAGCAATCAGCCCCAGCATTTT.

This clone was seen a single time. The V call is TRBV11-3, the J call TRBJ2-7, with 11 bases identical to TRBD2. J lost 1 base, V lost 5 bases, and 4 bases had no gene match. CDR1 SGHNT and CDR2 YENEEA come from the germline V gene. This CDR3 is 15 amino acids long. CDR3 loop: CASSMGLAESYEQYF. The CDR3 DNA sequence: TGTGCCAGCAGCATGGGACTAGCGGAATCCTACGAGCAGTACTTC.

The CDR3 here is CASSLAAEPNYGYTF. The CDR3 DNA reads as TGCGCCAGCAGCTTGGCGGCGGAACCCAACTATGGCTACACCTTC. This sequence joins TRBV5-1 and TRBJ1-2; unclear D gene. Germline lookup yields CDR1 SGHRS and CDR2 YFSETQ. Deletions cut 0 bases from V and 2 bases from J, with 11 bases between. The CDR3 runs to 15 residues.

The chain carries TRBV6-1 and TRBJ2-3; D ambiguous. V lost 8 bases, J lost 0 bases, and 12 bases lay in between. This CDR3 is built from 14 residues. Germline CDR1 reads MNHNS; CDR2 reads SASEGT. CDR3 loop: CASRPAGSTDTQYF. CDR3 bases: TGTGCCAGCCGTCCCGCAGGAAGCACAGATACGCAGTATTTT.

The CDR3 DNA follows: TGTGCCAGCAGCCCCTGGACAGGGGGCATGTCCAAAAACATTCAGTACTTC. It yields the protein CASSPWTGGMSKNIQYF. The chain employs TRBV14 and TRBJ2-4; 11 nucleotides match TRBD1. The germline gives CDR1 SGHDN, CDR2 FVKESK. V was pared by 4 bases and J by 2 bases, with 7 bases of the junction left unmatched. The CDR3 totals 17 residues.

The chain uses TRBV9 and TRBJ1-5; D not certain. Trimming removed 3 bases at V and 5 bases at J, with 9 bases between. Germline assignment: CDR1 SGDLS and CDR2 YYNGEE. The CDR3 covers 13 residues. The CDR3 loop is CASSGLPDQPQHF. The CDR3 DNA follows: TGTGCCAGCAGCGGGCTCCCGGATCAGCCCCAGCATTTT.